This record concerns one T cell receptor (beta chain) sequence. This specimen belongs to a study of blood T cells in healthy people across ages. A second PCR, run for roughly 6 to 11 cycles, used a sample-barcoded 5' primer plus a J-beta primer mix. TCRdb called the 5' RACE reads again in MiXCR, with one record for every CDR3 protein. Of around 1,700,000 distinct CDR3 sequences listed, approximately 30% are singletons. V dropped 3 bases and J dropped 6; count of bases not matched to a gene: 3. The germline V gene has CDR1 MGHDK and CDR2 SYGVNS. The CDR3 loop spans 13 amino acids. The sequenced sample was blood. The chain couples TRBV25-1 to TRBJ1-2, with 8 bases that match TRBD1. The sequence was obtained from a woman aged 25 to 39 in good health. The CDR3, as DNA: TGTGCCAGCAGTGAGACGACAGGGGATGGCTACACCTTC. Translating gives CASSETTGDGYTF.